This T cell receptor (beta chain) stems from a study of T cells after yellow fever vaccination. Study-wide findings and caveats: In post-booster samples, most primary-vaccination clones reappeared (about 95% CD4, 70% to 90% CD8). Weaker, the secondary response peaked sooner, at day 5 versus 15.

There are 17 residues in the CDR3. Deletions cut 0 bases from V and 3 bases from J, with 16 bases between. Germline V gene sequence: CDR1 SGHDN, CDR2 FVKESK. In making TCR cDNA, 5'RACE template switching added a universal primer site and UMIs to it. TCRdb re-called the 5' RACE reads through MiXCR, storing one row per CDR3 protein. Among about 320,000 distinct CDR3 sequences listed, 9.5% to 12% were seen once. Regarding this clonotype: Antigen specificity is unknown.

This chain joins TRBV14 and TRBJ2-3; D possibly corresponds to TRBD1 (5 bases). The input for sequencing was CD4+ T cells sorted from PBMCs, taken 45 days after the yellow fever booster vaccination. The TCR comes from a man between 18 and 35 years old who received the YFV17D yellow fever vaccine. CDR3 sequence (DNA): TGTGCCAGCAGCCAAGATTTATCTGCCAGGGTAACAGATACGCAGTATTTT. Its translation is CASSQDLSARVTDTQYF.